This entry describes one T cell receptor (beta chain). Assay: immunoSEQ multiplex PCR; the TCRdb copy retains only in-frame clones and omits some. The profile shows about 140,000 clones, 80% to 90% of them singletons. The sample comes from a study of blood T cell repertoires in COVID-19. The CDR3 loop spans 15 amino acids. V dropped 2 bases and J dropped 4; count of bases not matched to a gene: 6. Per germline, CDR1 MNHNS and CDR2 SASEGT. Specimen: peripheral blood. This sequence originates from an elderly woman with acute or convalescent COVID-19. V gene TRBV6-1 combines with J gene TRBJ1-2; TRBD1 matches 8 bases. The DNA of the CDR3 is TGTGCCAGCAGTGAACGGACAGGGAACACCTATGGCTACACCTTC. Translation: CASSERTGNTYGYTF.